This T cell receptor (beta chain) was profiled in a study of post-analysis software for immune sequencing data. Background on the study: The disease courses covered relapsing-remitting, secondary progressive and progressive-relapsing multiple sclerosis. Study results and limitations: There were roughly 5 TRBV segments more frequent in patients than controls, and TRBV5-6, TRBV5-1 and TRBV20-1 were among them. Normalized Chao1 diversity was significantly reduced in patients versus controls.

The sample holds a few counts of this clonotype. Its antigen is unidentified. The CDR3 spans 19 residues. CDR1 is MNHEY and CDR2 is SVGEGT in the germline V gene. After removal of 5 bases from V and 5 bases from J, the junction contained 14 bases not matched to a gene. Built from TCR beta cDNA, the libraries had unique molecular identifiers in them. Each sample of about 1 to 10 million input T cells yielded 500,000 or so cDNA molecules, so each molecule approximated one T cell. In TCRdb, the PCR reads were re-called with MiXCR into one record per CDR3 protein. The table has hundreds of thousands of distinct CDR3 sequences, 30% seen once.

The J gene is TRBJ2-5, the V gene TRBV6-2 or TRBV6-3; 16 bases align to TRBD2. The TCR comes from a girl aged 10 to 17 with multiple sclerosis. Sample: blood. In DNA form, the CDR3 reads TGTGCCAGCAGTCTTCGCGGGACTAGCGGGAGGGACCTCAGCGAGACCCAGTACTTC. This sequence encodes CASSLRGTSGRDLSETQYF.